The 29 T cell receptor beta chains listed next were all sequenced from one sample in a study of cytomegalovirus exposure and HLA in healthy donors. PCR employed 60 Vbeta and 13 Jbeta primers. Repertoires were generated with immunoSEQ multiplex PCR, while TCRdb's copy carries only in-frame clones and drops some. The table shows 150,000 to 250,000 clones, with 75% to 85% occurring only once. Sequencing was carried out using PBMCs. The receptors here all came from a woman aged 45-60 years in good health and CMV-seropositive.

J is TRBJ1-2 and V is TRBV19; D gene uncertain. The CDR3 has 13 residues. V was cut by 8 bases and J by 3 bases, with 13 bases left in between. CDR1 and CDR2 (germline): LNHDA, SQIVND (reference sequence). The CDR3 reads CASGRPLYYGYTF. The CDR3 bases are TGTGCCAGTGGCAGGCCTCTCTACTATGGCTACACCTTC.

This clone has more than one count but fewer than ten. The CDR3 region has the DNA TGTGCCAGCAGTCCCTTCTCTGGGGCCAACGTCCTGACTTTC. Its protein product is CASSPFSGANVLTF. V and J are TRBV11-2 and TRBJ2-6; D not resolved. CDR1 is SGHAT, CDR2 FQNNGV, per germline. The CDR3 extends over 14 amino acids. Trimming removed 6 bases from V and 0 bases from J, with 6 bases in between.

This chain connects TRBV28 to TRBJ2-7; D possibly corresponds to TRBD1 (6 bases). V was trimmed by 2 bases and J by 1 base, leaving 15 bases between them. There are 16 residues in the CDR3. CDR1 MDHEN and CDR2 SYDVKM come from the germline V gene. Here the CDR3 DNA reads TGTGCCAGCAGTTTAAATAGTCAGGGGTCTTCCTACGAGCAGTACTTC. Its translation is CASSLNSQGSSYEQYF.

The J gene is TRBJ2-5, the V gene TRBV28, with 8 nucleotides matching TRBD2. The germline gives CDR1 MDHEN, CDR2 SYDVKM. The CDR3 extends over 17 amino acids. The junction had 15 bases not matched to a gene; V was cut back by 5 bases and J by 4 bases. The CDR3 sequence: CASSTLWGIGGAETQYF. The CDR3 coding sequence is TGTGCCAGCAGTACCCTCTGGGGCATCGGGGGGGCAGAGACCCAGTACTTC.

V is TRBV30 and J is TRBJ1-5; D perhaps matches TRBD1 (5 bases). Germline values: CDR1 GTSNPN, CDR2 SVGIG (reference sequence). The CDR3 is 13 amino acids. The germline V and J ends were trimmed by 2 bases and 7 bases, with 12 bases remaining between them. The CDR3 region has the DNA TGTGCCTGGAGTCCCTCGGGGGGGCAGCCCCAGCATTTT. Protein: CAWSPSGGQPQHF.

The chain combines TRBV19 with TRBJ2-5; D is possibly TRBD2 (6 bases). The DNA end favors TRBJ2-7, so the J call may be wrong. CDR1 is LNHDA, CDR2 SQIVND, per germline (reference sequence). The CDR3 runs to 16 residues. The CDR3: CASSMSSASDSYEQYF. Written as DNA, the CDR3 is TGTGCCAGTAGTATGAGTTCGGCTAGCGACTCCTACGAGCAGTACTTC.

This sequence joins TRBV5-5 and TRBJ2-7; D unclear. Trimming pared 1 base from V and 4 bases from J, leaving 6 bases between. Germline V lookup: CDR1 SGHKS, CDR2 YYEKEE (reference sequence). This CDR3 comprises 12 residues. Here the CDR3 DNA reads TGTGCCAGCAGCTTGCAGGATTACGAGCAGTACTTC. As protein: CASSLQDYEQYF.

The rearrangement uses TRBV6-6 and TRBJ1-6; D is unclear. Trimming pared 1 base from V and 9 bases from J, leaving 10 bases between. The germline gives CDR1 MNHNY, CDR2 SVGAGI (reference sequence). The length of the CDR3 is 14 residues. In DNA form, the CDR3 reads TGTGCCAGCAGTTACTGGCAGGAAAGTTCACCCCTCCACTTT. It codes for CASSYWQESSPLHF.

This chain's CDR3 is CASSAPTPNEQFF. The DNA for the CDR3 is TGTGCCAGCAGCGCCCCTACCCCGAATGAGCAGTTCTTC. The chain links TRBV7-6 to TRBJ2-1; D unclear. The CDR3 sequence is 13 residues long. V lost 5 bases to trimming and J lost 7 bases, with 12 bases between them. Germline V gene lookup returns CDR1 SGHVS and CDR2 FNYEAQ.

This rearrangement joins TRBV19 to TRBJ2-1; D gene unclear. Germline CDR1 LNHDA, CDR2 SQIVND (reference sequence). The CDR3 runs to 15 residues. Trimming took off 1 base at V and 5 bases at J, with 12 bases between the two ends. DNA of the CDR3: TGTGCCAGTAGTATAGGGCCCCTGGAGCACAATGAGCAGTTCTTC. This sequence encodes CASSIGPLEHNEQFF.

The rearrangement uses TRBV5-5 and TRBJ1-2; D possibly corresponds to TRBD1 (6 bases). CDR1 SGHKS and CDR2 YYEKEE come from the germline V gene (reference sequence). V dropped 4 bases and J dropped 5 bases, with 24 bases sitting between them. CDR3 length equals 17 residues. Here the CDR3 DNA reads TGTGCCAGCAGCCCACACCCAGACCTATTCCAGGGGTATGGCTACACCTTC. This gives the protein CASSPHPDLFQGYGYTF.

CDR3 protein: CASSADRAPFF. Written as DNA, the CDR3 is TGCGCCAGCAGCGCTGACAGGGCCCCGTTCTTC. The chain couples TRBV10-2 to TRBJ2-1; 7 bases agree with TRBD1. The germline CDR1 and CDR2 sequences are WSHSY and SAAADI. J gave up 15 bases and V 6 bases, and 8 bases lay outside the gene matches. CDR3 size: 11 residues.

The gene calls are TRBV7-2 and TRBJ2-4; 8 positions match TRBD1. The CDR3 has 14 residues. V shed 7 bases, J shed 2 bases, and the junction held 4 bases outside the gene matches. CDR1 is SGHTA and CDR2 is FQGNSA in the germline V gene. CDR3 amino acids: CASTRTGTKNIQYF. The CDR3 DNA follows: TGTGCCAGCACGAGGACAGGGACCAAAAACATTCAGTACTTC.

The chain joins TRBV19 to TRBJ2-1; 12 nucleotides agree with TRBD2. With 5 bases clipped from V and 6 bases from J, the junction kept 2 bases outside the gene matches. This CDR3 is built from 14 residues. Looked up from germline, CDR1 is LNHDA and CDR2 is SQIVND (reference sequence). In nucleotides, the CDR3 is TGTGCCAGTAGTTCACTAGCGGGGGGCAATGAGCAGTTCTTC. Translation gives CASSSLAGGNEQFF.

The V gene is TRBV19, the J gene TRBJ1-2; 12 nucleotides match TRBD1. The CDR3 extends over 16 amino acids. V shed 1 base and J 7 bases; nucleotides not matched to a gene: 7. Germline CDR1 reads LNHDA; CDR2 reads SQIVND (reference sequence). The CDR3 DNA sequence: TGTGCCAGTAGTATAGCCCCGGGACAGGGGGCGACTGGCTACACCTTC. It translates to CASSIAPGQGATGYTF.

The chain combines TRBV6-6 with TRBJ1-6; 7 nucleotides match TRBD1. Losses at the gene ends were 6 bases for V and 8 bases for J; bases not matched to a gene: 10. The CDR3 is 15 amino acids. Germline V gene data show CDR1 as MNHNY and CDR2 as SVGAGI (reference sequence). The chain's CDR3 is CASSSSGTDYSPLHF. Here the CDR3 DNA reads TGTGCCAGCAGCTCATCCGGGACAGACTATTCACCCCTCCACTTT.

The table lists this clone with many counts. V and J are TRBV7-9 and TRBJ2-3; D call uncertain. CDR1 is SEHNR, CDR2 FQNEAQ, per germline (reference sequence). This CDR3 has 15 amino acids. V lost 2 bases and J 0 bases, leaving 9 bases between the germline ends. The CDR3 loop reads CASSLMTSSTDTQYF. The DNA of the CDR3 is TGTGCCAGCAGCTTAATGACTTCTAGCACAGATACGCAGTATTTT.

This chain links TRBV6-1 with TRBJ1-2; maybe TRBD1 (5 bases). Looked up from germline, CDR1 is MNHNS and CDR2 is SASEGT. The CDR3 spans 13 residues. The V end lost 1 base, the J end lost 7 bases, and 10 bases lay between the germline ends. The CDR3 is CASSEVGERGYTF. CDR3 coding DNA: TGTGCCAGCAGTGAAGTAGGGGAACGTGGCTACACCTTC.

The rearrangement links TRBV4-3 to TRBJ2-7; no firm D call. The CDR3 runs 14 residues. V lost 0 bases, J lost 3 bases, and 9 bases lay in between. The germline CDR1 and CDR2 sequences are LGHNA and YSLEER. CDR3 sequence reads: CASSQDGQIYEQYF. As DNA, the CDR3 is TGCGCCAGCAGCCAAGATGGGCAGATCTACGAGCAGTACTTC.

CDR3 loop: CASSYSEDRGRPQHF. CDR3 nucleotide sequence: TGTGCCAGCAGTTACTCCGAGGACAGGGGAAGACCCCAGCATTTT. The chain carries TRBV6-6 and TRBJ1-5, with 9 bases that match TRBD1. V lost 0 bases to trimming and J lost 10 bases; unmatched junction nucleotides: 7. The CDR3 length is 15 residues. The germline V gene has CDR1 MNHNY and CDR2 SVGAGI (reference sequence).

The chain joins TRBV27 to TRBJ1-4; no clear D. V lost 0 bases to trimming and J lost 4 bases, with 12 bases between them. The CDR3 loop spans 16 amino acids. CDR1 is MNHEY and CDR2 is SMNVEV in the germline V gene (reference sequence). The CDR3 DNA reads TGTGCCAGCAGTTTATCGTGGGGAGACCGTAATGAAAAACTGTTTTTT. Encoded protein: CASSLSWGDRNEKLFF.

The chain's CDR3 is CSVRDHYNEQFF. CDR3 DNA: TGCAGCGTCAGGGATCACTACAATGAGCAGTTCTTC. V gene TRBV29-1 combines with J gene TRBJ2-1; a possible D gene is TRBD1 (5 bases). The length of the CDR3 is 12 residues. Trimming left V 6 bases short and J 3 bases short, with 9 bases between. Germline V gene data show CDR1 as SQVTM and CDR2 as ANQGSEA.

The rearrangement links TRBV10-3 to TRBJ2-1; 7 nucleotides line up with TRBD2. Germline CDR1 reads ENHRY; CDR2 reads SYGVKD. V lost 6 bases, J lost 0 bases, and 11 bases stayed unmatched. The CDR3 runs to 17 residues. CDR3 amino acids: CAIRPREGLSSYNEQFF. The DNA for the CDR3 is TGTGCCATCAGACCTAGGGAGGGCCTTAGCTCCTACAATGAGCAGTTCTTC.

This chain uses TRBV6-5 with TRBJ1-5; D gene uncertain. Germline CDR1 reads MNHEY; CDR2 reads SVGAGI. The CDR3 runs to 14 residues. V dropped 5 bases and J dropped 3 bases, with 11 bases sitting between them. This CDR3 is CASSSEGFNQPQHF. The CDR3 region has the DNA TGTGCCAGCAGTAGCGAAGGATTCAATCAGCCCCAGCATTTT.

The chain links TRBV13 to TRBJ2-4, with a tentative D call TRBD1 (6 bases). The V gene's germline CDR1 is PRHDT and CDR2 FYEKMQ (reference sequence). V lost 5 bases to trimming and J lost 8 bases, with 13 bases between them. This CDR3 comprises 13 residues. This CDR3 reads CASSRRAGDIQYF. The CDR3 nucleotides read TGTGCCAGCAGCCGAAGGGCAGGGGACATTCAGTACTTC. The full variable domain, in which reference TRBV13 and TRBJ2-4 provide the parts outside the CDR3, is AAGVIQSPRHLIKEKRETATLKCYPIPRHDTVYWYQQGPGQDPQFLISFYEKMQSDKGSIPDRFSAQQFSDYHSELNMSSLELGDSALYFCASSRRAGDIQYFGAGTRLSVL.

This clone was seen once. J is TRBJ2-7 and V is TRBV6-5, with 9 bases matching TRBD2. The CDR3 spans 14 residues. Germline lookup yields CDR1 MNHEY and CDR2 SVGAGI. The V gene end was trimmed by 6 bases and the J gene end by 0 bases; junction bases not matched to a gene: 3. The CDR3 sequence is CASSRSGSSYEQYF. Written as DNA, the CDR3 is TGTGCCAGCAGCCGTAGCGGGAGCTCCTACGAGCAGTACTTC.

J is TRBJ1-5 and V is TRBV28; no clear D. V lost 8 bases and J 0 bases, leaving 20 bases between the germline ends. Looked up from germline, CDR1 is MDHEN and CDR2 is SYDVKM. The CDR3 is 17 amino acids. For the CDR3, the DNA is TGTGCCAGCTTTAACCCGGCGGCAGTCTATAGCAATCAGCCCCAGCATTTT. It encodes CASFNPAAVYSNQPQHF.

This sequence joins TRBV21-1 and TRBJ1-4; the table's D call, TRBD1, was not checked against the DNA. TRBV21-1 is a pseudogene segment. The CDR3 has 17 amino acids. For the CDR3, the DNA is TGTGCCAGCAGCAAAGAAGAACAGGGGGCAACTAATGAAAAACTGTTTTTT. This encodes CASSKEEQGATNEKLFF.

The chain links TRBV10-3 to TRBJ1-2; perhaps TRBD1 as D (6 bases). V was trimmed by 3 bases and J by 4 bases, leaving 12 bases between them. The CDR3 extends over 14 amino acids. CDR1 ENHRY and CDR2 SYGVKD come from the germline V gene. This CDR3 reads CAISDLEDSYGYTF. DNA of the CDR3: TGTGCCATCAGTGACTTAGAGGACAGCTATGGCTACACCTTC.